This T cell receptor beta chain was identified in a study of CD4 T cells in relation to SARS-CoV-2 and coronaviruses. Study context: After roughly ten days of antigen culture, PBMC TCR beta CDR3s were sequenced.

The method was immunoSEQ multiplex PCR; TCRdb's version includes in-frame clones alone and lacks a portion of them. The sample lists some 14,000 clones; roughly 80% were seen once. In this sample, this clone turned up once. No antigen is known for it. The unexposed donors gave CD4+ T cells in about 2010-2019, prior to COVID-19. Isolation of CD4+ T cells took place after about 9 days in culture. Testing used SARS-CoV-2 S/N and four cold-coronavirus spikes on unexposed-donor CD4+ T cells, cells permitting. On days 3 and 7, cultures got half fresh IL-2 medium. Points from the study as a whole: In roughly two thirds of donors, memory CD4+ clonotypes crossrecognized SARS-CoV-2 and at least one common cold coronavirus spike.

Trimming left V 9 bases short and J 3 bases short, with 4 bases between. The germline gives CDR1 MNHEY, CDR2 SMNVEV (reference sequence). This CDR3 comprises 10 residues. The chain carries TRBV27 and TRBJ2-3; D gene unclear. This receptor was taken from a human donor in good health. Sequenced: CD4+ T cells from PBMCs, cultured in vitro. CDR3: CASETDTQYF. DNA for the CDR3: TGTGCCAGTGAAACAGATACGCAGTATTTT.